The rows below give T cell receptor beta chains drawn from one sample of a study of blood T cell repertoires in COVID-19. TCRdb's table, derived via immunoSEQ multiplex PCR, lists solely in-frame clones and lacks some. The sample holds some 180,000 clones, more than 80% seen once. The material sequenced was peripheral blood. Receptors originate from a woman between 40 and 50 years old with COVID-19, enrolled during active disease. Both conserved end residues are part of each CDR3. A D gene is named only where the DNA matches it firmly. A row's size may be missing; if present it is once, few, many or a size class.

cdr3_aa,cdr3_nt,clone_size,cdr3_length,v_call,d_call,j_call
CASSWRDYGYTF,TGTGCCAGCTCCTGGAGGGACTATGGCTACACCTTC,few,12,TRBV6-6,-,TRBJ1-2
CASSERSRDYGYTF,TGTGCCAGCAGTGAAAGGAGTCGGGACTATGGCTACACCTTC,once,14,TRBV2,-,TRBJ1-2
CASSLHVGLIGELFF,TGTGCCAGCAGCTTGCACGTTGGTCTAATCGGGGAGCTGTTTTTT,-,15,TRBV5-5,-,TRBJ2-2
CASSIRDTYTGELFF,TGCGCCAGCAGCATCCGGGACACCTACACCGGGGAGCTGTTTTTT,-,15,TRBV5-1,-,TRBJ2-2
CASTGTGKETQYF,TGTGCCAGCACCGGGACAGGGAAAGAGACCCAGTACTTC,-,13,TRBV5-4,TRBD1,TRBJ2-5
CASSVGDERNTIYF,TGTGCCAGCAGTGTCGGGGATGAGAGAAACACCATATATTTT,-,14,TRBV2,-,TRBJ1-3
CAISGGLAGYEQYF,TGTGCCATCAGTGGGGGACTAGCGGGTTATGAGCAGTACTTC,-,14,TRBV10-3,TRBD2,TRBJ2-7
CASSYSEGLSYNEQFF,TGTGCCAGCAGTTACTCCGAGGGACTCTCCTACAATGAGCAGTTCTTC,-,16,TRBV6-6,-,TRBJ2-1
CASSPLFAGDSPLHF,TGTGCCAGCAGTCCCCTGTTTGCGGGTGATTCACCCCTCCACTTT,-,15,TRBV28,-,TRBJ1-6
CASSDGFTQETQYF,TGTGCCAGCAGTGACGGTTTCACTCAAGAGACCCAGTACTTC,-,14,TRBV2,-,TRBJ2-5
CSAETGGENTF,TGCAGTGCTGAAACAGGGGGGGAGAACACCTTC,-,11,TRBV20-1,TRBD1,TRBJ1-2
CASTQGTLSNFYGYTF,TGTGCCAGCACACAAGGGACACTTTCGAATTTCTATGGCTACACCTTC,-,16,TRBV5-6,-,TRBJ1-2
CASSQAEVGETQYF,TGTGCCAGCAGCCAAGCGGAGGTAGGGGAGACCCAGTACTTC,-,14,TRBV3-1/TRBV3-2,-,TRBJ2-5
CASSPRTSSYTDTQYF,TGCGCCAGCAGCCCTCGGACTAGCTCATACACAGATACGCAGTATTTT,once,16,TRBV4-1,TRBD2,TRBJ2-3
CATRQGFSNQPQHF,TGTGCCACCCGACAGGGGTTTAGCAATCAGCCCCAGCATTTT,-,14,TRBV27,TRBD1,TRBJ1-5
CASSWTVDQPQHF,TGTGCCAGCAGCTGGACTGTTGATCAGCCCCAGCATTTT,-,13,TRBV6-5,-,TRBJ1-5
CASSEGQGASPLHF,TGTGCCAGCAGTGAAGGACAGGGGGCTTCACCCCTCCACTTT,-,14,TRBV6-1,TRBD1,TRBJ1-6